Following are 5 T cell receptor beta chains from one sample sequenced in a study of early T cells in non-severe SARS-CoV-2 infection. TCRdb reprocessed the 5' RACE reads via MiXCR and lists one record per CDR3 protein. Among 29,000 or so distinct CDR3 sequences, approximately 5.4% were seen once, and the ten largest hold 11%. Specimen: whole blood. These receptors came from an adult who was a healthcare worker with PCR-confirmed SARS-CoV-2 infection or an uninfected control (not recorded which).

In its sample, this clonotype was seen many times. The chain carries TRBV4-3 and TRBJ2-1; 9 bases are a match to TRBD2. Germline CDR1 reads LGHNA; CDR2 reads YSLEER. The trim removed 1 base at V and 14 bases at J, leaving 12 bases unmatched. There are 15 residues in the CDR3. The CDR3 region has the DNA TGCGCCAGCAGCCAAGTAGCGTCTAGCGGGACCCCGAAGTTCTTC. This encodes CASSQVASSGTPKFF.

In regard to this clonotype: Mismatch with germline at one junction end may stem from a read error. In nucleotides, the CDR3 is TGTGTCAGCAGCTTAAGGCAAAATAATTCACCCCTCCACTTT. It is translated as CVSSLRQNNSPLHF. The chain combines TRBV7-6 with TRBJ1-6; D is undetermined. The CDR3 extends over 14 amino acids. Germline V gene data show CDR1 as SGHVS and CDR2 as FNYEAQ.

This clonotype was counted only a few times. The chain couples TRBV5-5 to TRBJ1-3; D remains unclear. V was cut by 4 bases and J by 0 bases, with 14 bases left in between. CDR1 and CDR2 (germline): SGHKS, YYEKEE (reference sequence). This CDR3 is built from 16 residues. CDR3 sequence (DNA): TGTGCCAGCAGCGACGTCTCCAGGAACTCTGGAAACACCATATATTTT. Its translation is CASSDVSRNSGNTIYF. Drawing the rest from reference TRBV5-5 and TRBJ1-3, the complete variable domain is DAGVTQSPTHLIKTRGQQVTLRCSPISGHKSVSWYQQVLGQGPQFIFQYYEKEERGRGNFPDRFSARQFPNYSSELNVNALLLGDSALYLCASSDVSRNSGNTIYFGEGSWLTVV.

This clonotype was counted many times. The CDR3 DNA sequence: TGTGCCTGGAGTGGGGATTTAAGGGACACTGAAGCTTTCTTT. This translates into CAWSGDLRDTEAFF. The rearrangement links TRBV30 to TRBJ1-1; no firm D call. Germline-derived CDR1 and CDR2 are GTSNPN and SVGIG (reference sequence). Deletions cut 1 base from V and 3 bases from J, with 12 bases between. This CDR3 is 14 amino acids long.

This clonotype has a count of ten or more. The V and J genes are TRBV4-2 and TRBJ1-5; perhaps TRBD1 as D (5 bases). V was cut by 4 bases and J by 5 bases, with 15 bases left in between. Germline-derived CDR1 and CDR2 are LGHNA and YNFKEQ. The CDR3 extends over 15 amino acids. DNA for the CDR3: TGTGCCAGCAGCCGACGAAGGGACGGAGATCAGCCCCAGCATTTT. Translated: CASSRRRDGDQPQHF.